This T cell receptor beta chain derives from a study of blood T cell repertoires in COVID-19. Study background: The origin of the acute and convalescent COVID-19 samples was the United States, Italy and Spain. From T cells, B-cell-depleted T cells, or PBMCs came the material, which was cDNA or gDNA.

Allocation to cohorts depended on clinical history reported by the participants. Each recovered donor of Cohort 3 presented with two negative PCRs, clearance, or symptom resolution. The CDR3 has 18 amino acids. The germline V gene encodes CDR1 SGHRS and CDR2 YFSETQ. V gave up 0 bases and J gave up 0 bases; unmatched junction bases: 6. Only in-frame clones appear in the TCRdb table, and some are missing; sequencing was by immunoSEQ multiplex PCR. The data show about 200,000 clones, around 87% seen once. The sequenced sample was PBMCs or T cells enriched from blood (not recorded which). This clonotype originated in a woman aged 30 to 39 who had recovered from COVID-19. V is TRBV5-1 and J is TRBJ2-5, with TRBD2 matching 12 bases. The CDR3 here is CASSLGPSGRAHQETQYF. CDR3 DNA sequence: TGCGCCAGCAGCTTGGGTCCTAGCGGGAGGGCCCACCAAGAGACCCAGTACTTC.